These T cell receptor beta chains were read from a single sample in a study of T cells after yellow fever vaccination. TCRdb reprocessed the 5' RACE reads via MiXCR and lists one record per CDR3 protein. The repertoire holds around 350,000 distinct CDR3 sequences, with about 9.9% as singletons. Sequences were derived from PBMCs, sampled on the day of the first yellow fever vaccination. All receptors derive from a man aged 18 to 30 who received the YFV17D yellow fever vaccine. Each CDR3 is given with its conserved first and last residue. The D gene is left open where the match is weak. For some rows the clone size is stated as once, few or many, or as a class when expanded; others skip it.

CDR3: CASSPDKLELPGNTIYF; DNA: TGTGCCAGCAGTCCCGACAAACTCGAGCTTCCTGGAAACACCATATATTTT; size: .; D: .; J: TRBJ1-3; V: TRBV2
CDR3: CASRAQGEVLSNSPLHF; DNA: TGTGCCAGCAGAGCTCAGGGTGAGGTCTTATCGAATTCACCCCTCCACTTT; size: few; D: .; J: TRBJ1-6; V: TRBV12-3/TRBV12-4
CDR3: CAIRQGWGSDTQYF; DNA: TGTGCCATTAGACAGGGGTGGGGGTCAGATACGCAGTATTTT; size: few; D: TRBD1; J: TRBJ2-3; V: TRBV6-1
CDR3: CASSWTGGAQHF; DNA: TGTGCCAGCAGCTGGACAGGGGGAGCCCAGCATTTT; size: many; D: TRBD1; J: TRBJ1-5; V: TRBV7-2
CDR3: CASRPGDVQIAFF; DNA: TGTGCCAGCAGGCCGGGCGATGTACAAATCGCTTTCTTT; size: .; D: .; J: TRBJ1-1; V: TRBV6-6
CDR3: CASSVGGVPLHF; DNA: TGTGCCAGCAGTGTAGGGGGTGTACCCCTCCACTTT; size: few; D: .; J: TRBJ1-6; V: TRBV6-2/TRBV6-3
CDR3: CASSLMAGQPQHF; DNA: TGTGCCAGCAGTTTGATGGCGGGACAGCCCCAGCATTTT; size: few; D: .; J: TRBJ1-5; V: TRBV12-3/TRBV12-4
CDR3: CASSPPLSGAAETQYF; DNA: TGTGCCAGCTCACCACCGTTAAGTGGGGCCGCGGAGACCCAGTACTTC; size: many; D: .; J: TRBJ2-5; V: TRBV18
CDR3: CSARDWEPGRETQYF; DNA: TGCAGTGCTAGAGATTGGGAGCCGGGGAGGGAGACCCAGTACTTC; size: few; D: .; J: TRBJ2-5; V: TRBV20-1
CDR3: CASRMSGGFGYTF; DNA: TGTGCCAGCAGGATGTCGGGGGGCTTTGGCTACACCTTC; size: few; D: .; J: TRBJ1-2; V: TRBV7-9
CDR3: CASRRQGDVYEQYF; DNA: TGTGCCAGCAGGCGACAAGGAGACGTCTACGAGCAGTACTTC; size: few; D: .; J: TRBJ2-7; V: TRBV7-9
CDR3: CSARDPGSSYNEQFF; DNA: TGCAGTGCTAGAGATCCGGGGAGCTCCTACAATGAGCAGTTCTTC; size: .; D: .; J: TRBJ2-1; V: TRBV20-1
CDR3: CASSLGGLAGEVGEQFF; DNA: TGTGCCAGCAGCTTAGGCGGACTAGCGGGGGAAGTGGGTGAGCAGTTCTTC; size: .; D: TRBD2; J: TRBJ2-1; V: TRBV7-3
CDR3: CASSQGQGPDTQYF; DNA: TGTGCCAGCAGCCAAGGACAGGGCCCAGATACGCAGTATTTT; size: few; D: TRBD1; J: TRBJ2-3; V: TRBV7-2
CDR3: CASSPFLRRTGYTF; DNA: TGTGCCAGCAGTCCCTTTTTGCGCAGAACCGGCTACACCTTC; size: .; D: .; J: TRBJ1-2; V: TRBV12-3/TRBV12-4
CDR3: CSASGDPFGQYF; DNA: TGCAGTGCTAGTGGGGATCCTTTTGGGCAGTACTTC; size: many; D: .; J: TRBJ2-7; V: TRBV20-1
CDR3: CSASTGYTDTQYF; DNA: TGCAGTGCTAGTACTGGCTACACAGATACGCAGTATTTT; size: few; D: .; J: TRBJ2-3; V: TRBV20-1
CDR3: CASSPMGYQETQYF; DNA: TGTGCCAGCTCACCAATGGGTTACCAAGAGACCCAGTACTTC; size: many; D: .; J: TRBJ2-5; V: TRBV18
CDR3: CASSSEGVPTTGELFF; DNA: TGCGCCAGCAGCTCTGAAGGAGTGCCGACCACCGGGGAGCTGTTTTTT; size: few; D: .; J: TRBJ2-2; V: TRBV4-1
CDR3: CASSFAGGGARETQYF; DNA: TGTGCCAGCAGTTTCGCCGGCGGGGGCGCAAGGGAGACCCAGTACTTC; size: many; D: .; J: TRBJ2-5; V: TRBV12-3/TRBV12-4
CDR3: CASSQERSNQPQHF; DNA: TGCGCCAGCAGCCAAGAACGGTCAAATCAGCCCCAGCATTTT; size: many; D: .; J: TRBJ1-5; V: TRBV4-3
CDR3: CASSRERGGRKNTEAFF; DNA: TGTGCCAGCTCCAGAGAAAGGGGAGGAAGAAAAAACACTGAAGCTTTCTTT; size: .; D: .; J: TRBJ1-1; V: TRBV6-5
CDR3: CASTTAGRVFADTQYF; DNA: TGTGCCAGCACCACGGCGGGGAGGGTGTTCGCAGATACGCAGTATTTT; size: .; D: TRBD2; J: TRBJ2-3; V: TRBV11-2
CDR3: CASSFKQGGETQYF; DNA: TGTGCCAGCAGCTTCAAACAGGGCGGAGAGACCCAGTACTTC; size: many; D: .; J: TRBJ2-5; V: TRBV5-6
CDR3: CASSLGITSSRINEQFF; DNA: TGTGCCAGCAGCTTAGGTATTACTAGCAGCCGAATTAATGAGCAGTTCTTC; size: few; D: .; J: TRBJ2-1; V: TRBV7-8
CDR3: CASSLVRGSTDTQYF; DNA: TGTGCCAGCAGCTTAGTTCGAGGTAGCACAGATACGCAGTATTTT; size: few; D: .; J: TRBJ2-3; V: TRBV11-2
CDR3: CSAVHGGNEQFF; DNA: TGCAGCGCCGTGCACGGCGGCAATGAGCAGTTCTTC; size: few; D: .; J: TRBJ2-1; V: TRBV29-1
CDR3: CASSSRRLGGLGELFF; DNA: TGTGCCAGCAGCTCCCGGCGGCTAGGGGGGCTCGGGGAGCTGTTTTTT; size: few; D: .; J: TRBJ2-2; V: TRBV5-6
CDR3: CASSQGAALTDTQYF; DNA: TGCGCCAGCAGCCAAGGGGCTGCTCTCACAGATACGCAGTATTTT; size: few; D: .; J: TRBJ2-3; V: TRBV4-1
CDR3: CASSLAGTGTSYEQYF; DNA: TGTGCCAGCAGCTTAGCCGGGACAGGGACCTCCTACGAGCAGTACTTC; size: many; D: TRBD1; J: TRBJ2-7; V: TRBV7-6